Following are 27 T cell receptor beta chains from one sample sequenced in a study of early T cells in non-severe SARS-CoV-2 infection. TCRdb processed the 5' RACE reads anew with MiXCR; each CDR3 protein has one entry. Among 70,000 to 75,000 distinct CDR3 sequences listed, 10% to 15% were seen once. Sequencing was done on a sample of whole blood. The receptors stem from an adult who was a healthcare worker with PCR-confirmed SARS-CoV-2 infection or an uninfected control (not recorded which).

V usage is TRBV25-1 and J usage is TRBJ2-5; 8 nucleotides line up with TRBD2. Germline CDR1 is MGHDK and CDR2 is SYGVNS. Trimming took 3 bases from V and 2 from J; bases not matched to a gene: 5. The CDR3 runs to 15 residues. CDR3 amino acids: CASSETLADQETQYF. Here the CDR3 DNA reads TGTGCCAGCAGTGAGACACTAGCGGATCAAGAGACCCAGTACTTC.

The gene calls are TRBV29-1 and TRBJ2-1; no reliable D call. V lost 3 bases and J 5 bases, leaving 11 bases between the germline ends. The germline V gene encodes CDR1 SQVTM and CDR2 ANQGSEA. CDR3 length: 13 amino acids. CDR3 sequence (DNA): TGCAGCGTTGAGAGGCGGCAGGACAATGAGCAGTTCTTC. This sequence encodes CSVERRQDNEQFF.

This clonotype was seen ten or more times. CDR3: CSARDTSGGIWNEQFF. The CDR3 DNA reads TGCAGTGCTAGAGATACTAGCGGGGGGATTTGGAATGAGCAGTTCTTC. The chain employs TRBV20-1 and TRBJ2-1, with 12 bases identical to TRBD2. Germline loops: CDR1 DFQATT, CDR2 SNEGSKA (reference sequence). Trimming removed 0 bases from V and 7 bases from J; junction bases left unmatched: 7. The CDR3 has 16 residues.

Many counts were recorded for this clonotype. The CDR3 DNA is TGCGCCAGCAGCCTTGTTGCTCACACTGAAGCTTTCTTT. This gives the protein CASSLVAHTEAFF. The chain carries TRBV5-1 and TRBJ1-1; D remains ambiguous. The CDR3 sequence is 13 residues long. V was trimmed by 4 bases and J by 3 bases, leaving 10 bases between them. In germline, CDR1 is SGHRS, CDR2 YFSETQ.

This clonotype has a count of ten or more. In DNA, the CDR3 is TGCGCCAGCAGCCATGGGACAGGGGGAGCAGATACGCAGTATTTT. This sequence encodes CASSHGTGGADTQYF. This chain joins TRBV4-1 and TRBJ2-3, with 11 bases lining up with TRBD1. Germline V lookup: CDR1 MGHRA, CDR2 YSYEKL. This CDR3 is built from 15 residues. With V trimmed by 3 bases and J by 4 bases, 3 bases remained unmatched.

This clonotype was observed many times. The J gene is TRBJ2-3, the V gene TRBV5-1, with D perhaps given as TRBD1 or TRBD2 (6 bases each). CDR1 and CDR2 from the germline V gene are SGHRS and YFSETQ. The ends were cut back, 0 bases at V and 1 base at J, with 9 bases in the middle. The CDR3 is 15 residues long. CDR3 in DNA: TGCGCCAGCAGCTTGGAGGGGGGCCGCACAGATACGCAGTATTTT. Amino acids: CASSLEGGRTDTQYF.

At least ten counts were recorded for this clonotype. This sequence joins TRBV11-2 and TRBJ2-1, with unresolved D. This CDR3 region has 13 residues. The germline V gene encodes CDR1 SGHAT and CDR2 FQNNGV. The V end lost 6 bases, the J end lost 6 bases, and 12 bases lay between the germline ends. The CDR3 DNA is TGTGCCAGCAGATATGGGCTTGGCAATGAGCAGTTCTTC. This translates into CASRYGLGNEQFF.

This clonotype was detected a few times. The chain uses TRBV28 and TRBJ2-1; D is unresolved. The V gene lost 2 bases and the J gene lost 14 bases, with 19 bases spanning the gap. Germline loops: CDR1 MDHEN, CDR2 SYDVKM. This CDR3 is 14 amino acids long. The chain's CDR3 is CASSLPLVNSEEFF. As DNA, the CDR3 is TGTGCCAGCAGTTTACCCCTAGTTAACTCCGAGGAGTTCTTC. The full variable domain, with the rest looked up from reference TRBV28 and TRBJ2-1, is DVKVTQSSRYLVKRTGEKVFLECVQDMDHENMFWYRQDPGLGLRLIYFSYDVKMKEKGDIPEGYSVSREKKERFSLILESASTNQTSMYLCASSLPLVNSEEFFGPGTRLTVL.

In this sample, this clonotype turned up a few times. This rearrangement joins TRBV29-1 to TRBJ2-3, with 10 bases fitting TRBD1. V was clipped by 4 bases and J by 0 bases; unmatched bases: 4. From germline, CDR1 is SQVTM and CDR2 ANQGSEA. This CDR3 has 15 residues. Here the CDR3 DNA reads TGCAGCGTTGTGACAGGGGGCTCAAGCACAGATACGCAGTATTTT. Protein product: CSVVTGGSSTDTQYF.

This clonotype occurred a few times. In nucleotides, the CDR3 is TGTGCCAGCTCACCACGGGGACTAGCGGGAGGCCAAGCCAAAAACATTCAGTACTTC. The encoded protein is CASSPRGLAGGQAKNIQYF. The V call is TRBV18, the J call TRBJ2-4; 15 bases are shared with TRBD2. CDR1 and CDR2 (germline): KGHSH, LQKENI. Losses at the gene ends were 1 base for V and 0 bases for J; bases not matched to a gene: 4. The CDR3 covers 19 residues. Drawing the rest from reference TRBV18 and TRBJ2-4, the complete variable domain is NAGVMQNPRHLVRRRGQEARLRCSPMKGHSHVYWYRQLPEEGLKFMVYLQKENIIDESGMPKERFSAEFPKEGPSILRIQQVVRGDSAAYFCASSPRGLAGGQAKNIQYFGAGTRLSVL.

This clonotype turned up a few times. CDR3 coding DNA: TGCGCCAGCAGCGCGCGCCCGGGACAGGGGGACTATGGCTACACCTTC. Protein product: CASSARPGQGDYGYTF. The chain uses TRBV5-1 and TRBJ1-2; TRBD1 agrees at 11 bases. The CDR3 totals 16 residues. Germline loops: CDR1 SGHRS, CDR2 YFSETQ. With 4 bases clipped from V and 3 bases from J, the junction kept 8 bases outside the gene matches.

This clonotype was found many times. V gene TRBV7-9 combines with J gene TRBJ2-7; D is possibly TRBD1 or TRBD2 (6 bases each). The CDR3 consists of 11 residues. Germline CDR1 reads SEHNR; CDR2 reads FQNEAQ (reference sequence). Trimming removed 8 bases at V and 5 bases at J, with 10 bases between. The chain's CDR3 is CASRGPNEQYF. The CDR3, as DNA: TGTGCCAGCCGGGGGCCGAACGAGCAGTACTTC.

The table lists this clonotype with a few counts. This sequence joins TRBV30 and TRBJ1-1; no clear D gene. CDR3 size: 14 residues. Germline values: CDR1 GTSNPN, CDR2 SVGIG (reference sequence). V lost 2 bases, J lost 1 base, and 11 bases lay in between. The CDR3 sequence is CAWSFRRTNTEAFF. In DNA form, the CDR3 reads TGTGCCTGGAGTTTCCGACGGACGAACACTGAAGCTTTCTTT.

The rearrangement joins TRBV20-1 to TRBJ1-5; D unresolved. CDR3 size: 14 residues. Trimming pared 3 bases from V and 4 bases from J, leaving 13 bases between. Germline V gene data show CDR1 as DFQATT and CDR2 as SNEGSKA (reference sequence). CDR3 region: CSARDRSGNQPQHF. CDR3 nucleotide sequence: TGCAGTGCTAGGGACCGGAGCGGGAATCAGCCCCAGCATTTT.

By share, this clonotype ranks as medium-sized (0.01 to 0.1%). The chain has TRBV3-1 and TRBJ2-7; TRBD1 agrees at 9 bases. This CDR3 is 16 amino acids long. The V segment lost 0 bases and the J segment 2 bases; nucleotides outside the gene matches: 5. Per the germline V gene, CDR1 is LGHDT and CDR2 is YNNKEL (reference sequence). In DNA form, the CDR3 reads TGTGCCAGCAGCCAAGATCGTGGACAGGGGACCTACGAGCAGTACTTC. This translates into CASSQDRGQGTYEQYF.

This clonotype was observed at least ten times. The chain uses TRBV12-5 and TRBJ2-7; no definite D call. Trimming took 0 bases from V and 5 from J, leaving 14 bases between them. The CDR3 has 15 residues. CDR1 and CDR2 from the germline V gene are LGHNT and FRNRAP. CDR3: CASGLVLALADEQYF. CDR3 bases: TGTGCTAGTGGTTTGGTGCTGGCCCTGGCAGACGAGCAGTACTTC.

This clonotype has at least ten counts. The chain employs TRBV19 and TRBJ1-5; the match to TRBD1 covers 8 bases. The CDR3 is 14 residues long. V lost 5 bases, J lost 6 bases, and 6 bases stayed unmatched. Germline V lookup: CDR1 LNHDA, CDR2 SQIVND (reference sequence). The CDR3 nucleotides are TGTGCCAGTAGTCAGGGGGCAGGGCGTCAGCCCCAGCATTTT. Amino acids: CASSQGAGRQPQHF.

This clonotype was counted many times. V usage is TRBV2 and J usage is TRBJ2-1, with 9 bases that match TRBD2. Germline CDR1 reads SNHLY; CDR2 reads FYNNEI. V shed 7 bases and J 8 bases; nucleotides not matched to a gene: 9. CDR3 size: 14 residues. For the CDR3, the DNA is TGTGCCAGCACTATAGGCGGGGGGGCCTATGAGCAGTTCTTC. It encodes CASTIGGGAYEQFF.

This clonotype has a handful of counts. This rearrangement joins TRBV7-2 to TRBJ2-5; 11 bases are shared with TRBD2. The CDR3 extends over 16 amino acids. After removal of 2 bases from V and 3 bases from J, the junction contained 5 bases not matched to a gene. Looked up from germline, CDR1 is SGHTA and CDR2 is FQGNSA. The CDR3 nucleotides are TGTGCCAGCAGCTTAACCCCGGGACTAGCGGAAGAGACCCAGTACTTC. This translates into CASSLTPGLAEETQYF.

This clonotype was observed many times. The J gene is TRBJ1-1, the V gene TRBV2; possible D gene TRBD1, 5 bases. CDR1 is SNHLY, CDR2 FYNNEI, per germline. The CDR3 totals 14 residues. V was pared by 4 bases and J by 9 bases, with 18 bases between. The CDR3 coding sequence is TGTGCCAGCAGTGCGGAGGGGCCCATTACTAAAGCTTTCTTT. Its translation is CASSAEGPITKAFF.

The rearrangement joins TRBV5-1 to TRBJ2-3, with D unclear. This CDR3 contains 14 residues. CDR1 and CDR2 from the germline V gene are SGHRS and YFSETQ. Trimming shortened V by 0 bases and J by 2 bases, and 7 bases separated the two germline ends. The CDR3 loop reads CASSLGANTDTQYF. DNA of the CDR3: TGCGCCAGCAGCTTGGGGGCCAACACAGATACGCAGTATTTT.

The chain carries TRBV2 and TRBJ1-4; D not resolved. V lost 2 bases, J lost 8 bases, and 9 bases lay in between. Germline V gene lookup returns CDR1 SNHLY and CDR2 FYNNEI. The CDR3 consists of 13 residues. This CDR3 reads CASSEHKIEKLFF. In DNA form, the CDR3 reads TGTGCCAGCAGTGAACACAAGATCGAAAAACTGTTTTTT.

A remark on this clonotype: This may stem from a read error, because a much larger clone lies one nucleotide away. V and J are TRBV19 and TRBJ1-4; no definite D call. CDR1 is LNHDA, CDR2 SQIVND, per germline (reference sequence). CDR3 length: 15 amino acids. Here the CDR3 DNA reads TGTGCCAGTAGTATAATGCGGAATCTTAATGGAAAACTGTTTTTT. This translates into CASSIMRNLNGKLFF.

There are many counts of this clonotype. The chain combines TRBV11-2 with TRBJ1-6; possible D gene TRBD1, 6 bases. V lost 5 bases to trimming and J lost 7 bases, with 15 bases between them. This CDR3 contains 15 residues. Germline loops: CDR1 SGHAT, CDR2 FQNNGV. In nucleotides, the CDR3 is TGTGCCAGCAGCCAAGGGACACGTGGGAATTCACCCCTCCACTTT. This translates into CASSQGTRGNSPLHF.

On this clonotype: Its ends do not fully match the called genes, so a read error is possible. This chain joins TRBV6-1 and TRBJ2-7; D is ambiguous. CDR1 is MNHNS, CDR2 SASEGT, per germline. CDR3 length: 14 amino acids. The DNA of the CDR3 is TGTACCAGCAGTGAAGTGTCGAACTCCTACGAGCAGTACTTC. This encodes CTSSEVSNSYEQYF.

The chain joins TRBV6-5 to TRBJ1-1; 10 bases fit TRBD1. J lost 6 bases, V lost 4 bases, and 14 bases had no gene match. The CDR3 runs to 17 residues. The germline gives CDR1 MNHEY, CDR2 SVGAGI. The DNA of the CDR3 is TGTGCCAGCAGTTGCCGGGACAGGGGATTTGAAATGGCTGAAGCTTTCTTT. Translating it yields CASSCRDRGFEMAEAFF.

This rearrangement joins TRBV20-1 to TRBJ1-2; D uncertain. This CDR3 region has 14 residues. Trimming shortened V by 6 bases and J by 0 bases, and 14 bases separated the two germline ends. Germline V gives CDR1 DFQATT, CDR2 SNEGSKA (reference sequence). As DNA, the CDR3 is TGCAGTGCCAGCCATCGCTGGACTAACTATGGCTACACCTTC. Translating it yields CSASHRWTNYGYTF.